The 2 T cell receptor beta chains below all came from one sample that was sequenced in a study of identical twins. TCRdb reanalysed the 5' RACE reads using MiXCR and keeps one entry per CDR3 protein. The table lists about 450,000 distinct CDR3 sequences, under 20% of them singletons. The sample comprised naive T cells sorted from blood. These receptors were collected from a man aged 50-59 years in good health.

This clonotype was seen only a few times. V is TRBV7-9 and J is TRBJ2-5; the D is unclear. V shed 1 base and J shed 1 base, with 7 bases lying between them. Germline lookup yields CDR1 SEHNR and CDR2 FQNEAQ (reference sequence). There are 14 residues in the CDR3. CDR3 DNA: TGTGCCAGCAGCTTAGTACGGAGCCAAGAGACCCAGTACTTC. Protein product: CASSLVRSQETQYF.

The gene calls are TRBV12-3 or TRBV12-4 and TRBJ1-1, with D uncertain. This CDR3 contains 11 residues. Between the trimmed V and J ends, which lost 3 bases and 5 bases, there was a span of 4 bases. DNA of the CDR3: TGTGCCAGCAGTTTGAGTACTGAAGCTTTCTTT. This gives the protein CASSLSTEAFF.